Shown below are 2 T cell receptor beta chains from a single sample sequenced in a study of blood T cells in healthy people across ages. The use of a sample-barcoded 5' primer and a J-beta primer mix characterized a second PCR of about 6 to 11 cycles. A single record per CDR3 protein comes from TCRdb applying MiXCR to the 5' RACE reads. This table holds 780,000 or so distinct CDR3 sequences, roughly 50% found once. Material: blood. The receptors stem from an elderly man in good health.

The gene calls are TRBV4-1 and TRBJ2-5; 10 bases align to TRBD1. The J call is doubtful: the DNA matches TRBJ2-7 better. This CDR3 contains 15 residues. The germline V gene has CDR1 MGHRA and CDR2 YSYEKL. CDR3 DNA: TGCGCCAGCAGCCAAGCCTCGGGACAGGGGCGCGAGCAGTACTTC. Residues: CASSQASGQGREQYF.

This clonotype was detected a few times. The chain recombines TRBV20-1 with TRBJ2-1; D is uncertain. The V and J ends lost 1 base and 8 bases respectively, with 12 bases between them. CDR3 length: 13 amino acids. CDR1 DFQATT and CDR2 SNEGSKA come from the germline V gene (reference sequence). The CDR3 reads CSARGGSRYEQFF. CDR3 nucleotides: TGCAGTGCTAGAGGTGGTAGCAGGTATGAGCAGTTCTTC.